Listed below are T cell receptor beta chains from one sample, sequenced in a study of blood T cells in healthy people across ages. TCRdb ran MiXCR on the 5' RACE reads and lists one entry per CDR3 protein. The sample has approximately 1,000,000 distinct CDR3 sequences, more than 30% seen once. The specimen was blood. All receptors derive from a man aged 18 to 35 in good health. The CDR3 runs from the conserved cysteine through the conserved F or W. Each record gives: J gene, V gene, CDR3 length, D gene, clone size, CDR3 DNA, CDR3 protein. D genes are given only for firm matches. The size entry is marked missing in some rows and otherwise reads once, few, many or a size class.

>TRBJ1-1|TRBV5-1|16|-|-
TGCGCCAGCAGCTTGGCCATAGGCAGGGTAGATACTGAAGCTTTCTTT
CASSLAIGRVDTEAFF
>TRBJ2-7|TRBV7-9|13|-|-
TGTGCCAGCAGCTTAGAGACAGGTTACGGGCAGTACTTC
CASSLETGYGQYF
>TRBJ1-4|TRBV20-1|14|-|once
TGCAGTCCAAAGGAGGGGACAACTAATGAAAAACTGTTTTTT
CSPKEGTTNEKLFF
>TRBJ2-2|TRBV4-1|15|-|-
TGCGCCAGCAGCCTCGAAGGGCACAACACCGGGGAGCTGTTTTTT
CASSLEGHNTGELFF
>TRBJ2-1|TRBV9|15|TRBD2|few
TGTGCCAGCAGCGGCGCGGGGGGTTTGTACAATGAGCAGTTCTTC
CASSGAGGLYNEQFF
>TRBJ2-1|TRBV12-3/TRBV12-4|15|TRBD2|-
TGTGCCAGCAGTTTTCGACCAGCGGGGGAGGATGAGCAGTTCTTC
CASSFRPAGEDEQFF
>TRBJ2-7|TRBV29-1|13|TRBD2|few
TGCAGCGCTTTGACTAGCGGGAGTACTGAGCAGTACTTC
CSALTSGSTEQYF
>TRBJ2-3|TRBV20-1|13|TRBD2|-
TGCAGTGCTCCTGGGGGGGACACAGATACGCAGTATTTT
CSAPGGDTDTQYF
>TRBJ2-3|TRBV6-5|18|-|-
TGTGCCAGCAGTTACTCGAAGGGGGGCAGGCTCAGCACAGATACGCAGTATTTT
CASSYSKGGRLSTDTQYF
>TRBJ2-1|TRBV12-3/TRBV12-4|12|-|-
TGTGCCAGCAATGGGGGGGGGCATGAGCAGTTCTTC
CASNGGGHEQFF
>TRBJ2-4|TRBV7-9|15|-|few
TGTGCCAGCAGCTGGAAGATCGGAGCCAAAAACATTCAGTACTTC
CASSWKIGAKNIQYF
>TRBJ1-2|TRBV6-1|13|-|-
TGTGCCAGCAGCCTTATAATGAACTATGGCTACACCTTC
CASSLIMNYGYTF
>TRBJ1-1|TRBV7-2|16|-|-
TGTGCCAGCAGCTTAGCCCCCACAGGTGCGAACACTGAAGCTTTCTTT
CASSLAPTGANTEAFF
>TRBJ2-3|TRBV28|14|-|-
TGTGCCAGCAGCCTACCAACAGGGTCAAATATGCAGTATTTT
CASSLPTGSNMQYF
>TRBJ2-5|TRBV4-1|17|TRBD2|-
TGCGCCAGCAGCCAACTACTAGCGGGGGGTGACTTGGAGACCCAGTACTTC
CASSQLLAGGDLETQYF
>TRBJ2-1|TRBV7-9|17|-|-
TGTGCCAGCAGCACGCGGACAGGCCGGAGGGGATACAATGAGCAGTTCTTC
CASSTRTGRRGYNEQFF
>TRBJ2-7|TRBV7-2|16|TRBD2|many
TGTGCCAGCAGCCCCGATAGCGGGGGCTCCTACAATGAGCAGTACTTC
CASSPDSGGSYNEQYF
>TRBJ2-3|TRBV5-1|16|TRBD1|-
TGCGCCAGCAGCAAGGACAGGCCCGCGGCGGTAGATACGCAGTATTTT
CASSKDRPAAVDTQYF
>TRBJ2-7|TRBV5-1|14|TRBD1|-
TGCGCCAGCAGCGAGGAATCAGGGGGCAACGAGCAGTACTTC
CASSEESGGNEQYF
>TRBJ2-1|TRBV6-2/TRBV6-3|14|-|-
TGTGCCAGCGGGTTGGGACGTAGGTGGAATGAGCAGTTCTTC
CASGLGRRWNEQFF
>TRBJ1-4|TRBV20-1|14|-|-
TGCAGTGTCATGTGGACACCGGTGGGTGAAAAACTGTTTTTT
CSVMWTPVGEKLFF